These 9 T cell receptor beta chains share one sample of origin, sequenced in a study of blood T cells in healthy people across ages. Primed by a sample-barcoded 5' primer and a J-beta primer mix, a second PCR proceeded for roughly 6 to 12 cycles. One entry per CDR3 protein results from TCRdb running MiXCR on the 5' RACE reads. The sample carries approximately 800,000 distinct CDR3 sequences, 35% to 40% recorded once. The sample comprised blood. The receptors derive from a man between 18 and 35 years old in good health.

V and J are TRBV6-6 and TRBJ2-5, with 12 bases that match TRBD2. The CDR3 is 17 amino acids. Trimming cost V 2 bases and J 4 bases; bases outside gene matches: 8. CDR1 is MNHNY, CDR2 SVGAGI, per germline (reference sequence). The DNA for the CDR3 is TGTGCCAGCAGTTACCATCCCCTAGCGGGGGGGCTAGAGACCCAGTACTTC. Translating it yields CASSYHPLAGGLETQYF.

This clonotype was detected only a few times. This chain's CDR3 is CASSQDRPNSPLHF. CDR3 DNA sequence: TGTGCCAGCAGCCAGGACAGGCCCAATTCACCCCTCCACTTT. V usage is TRBV7-2 and J usage is TRBJ1-6, with 7 bases identical to TRBD1. V shed 5 bases and J 7 bases; nucleotides not matched to a gene: 5. There are 14 residues in the CDR3. Germline V gene sequence: CDR1 SGHTA, CDR2 FQGNSA.

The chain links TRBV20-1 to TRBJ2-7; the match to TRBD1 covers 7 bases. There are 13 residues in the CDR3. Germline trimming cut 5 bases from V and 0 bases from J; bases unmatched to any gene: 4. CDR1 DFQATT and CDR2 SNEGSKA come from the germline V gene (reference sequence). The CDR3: CSAPRGSSYEQYF. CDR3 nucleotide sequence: TGCAGTGCTCCCAGGGGGAGCTCCTACGAGCAGTACTTC.

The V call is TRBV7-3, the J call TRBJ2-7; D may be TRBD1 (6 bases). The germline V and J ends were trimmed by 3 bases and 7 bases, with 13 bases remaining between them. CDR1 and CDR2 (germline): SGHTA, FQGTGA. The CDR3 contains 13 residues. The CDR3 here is CASSFGQSDEQYF. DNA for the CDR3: TGTGCCAGCAGCTTCGGACAGAGCGATGAGCAGTACTTC.

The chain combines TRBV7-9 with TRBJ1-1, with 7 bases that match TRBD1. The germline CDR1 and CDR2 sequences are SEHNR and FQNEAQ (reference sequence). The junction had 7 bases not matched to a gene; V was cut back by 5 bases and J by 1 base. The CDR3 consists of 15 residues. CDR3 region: CASSILGQTNTEAFF. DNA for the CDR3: TGTGCCAGCAGCATACTGGGACAGACGAACACTGAAGCTTTCTTT.

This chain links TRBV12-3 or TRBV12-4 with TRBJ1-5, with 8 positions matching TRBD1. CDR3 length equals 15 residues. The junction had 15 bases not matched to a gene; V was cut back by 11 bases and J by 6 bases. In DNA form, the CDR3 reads TGTGCCGGCAAACGAGACAGGGGTAGGGGTCAGCCCCAGCATTTT. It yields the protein CAGKRDRGRGQPQHF.

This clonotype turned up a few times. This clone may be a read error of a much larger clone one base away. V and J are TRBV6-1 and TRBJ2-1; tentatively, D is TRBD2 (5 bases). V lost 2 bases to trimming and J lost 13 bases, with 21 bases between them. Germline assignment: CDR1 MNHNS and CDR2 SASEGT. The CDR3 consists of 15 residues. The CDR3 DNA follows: TGTGCCAGCAGTGAACCCTCTGGAGGTCGGGCAAGACAGTTCTTC. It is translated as CASSEPSGGRARQFF.

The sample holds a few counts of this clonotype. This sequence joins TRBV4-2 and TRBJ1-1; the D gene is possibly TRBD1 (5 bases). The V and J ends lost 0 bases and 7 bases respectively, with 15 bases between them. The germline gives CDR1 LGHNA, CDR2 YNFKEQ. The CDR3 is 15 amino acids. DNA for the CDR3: TGTGCCAGCAGCCAAGATAGGAGGGACGGAGGTGAAGCTTTCTTT. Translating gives CASSQDRRDGGEAFF.

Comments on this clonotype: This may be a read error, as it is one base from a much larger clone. Written as DNA, the CDR3 is TGCAGCGTTGAAGTTTCCTACGAGCGGTACTTC. It codes for CSVEVSYERYF. The genes are TRBV29-1 and TRBJ2-7; D not resolved. CDR1 and CDR2 (germline): SQVTM, ANQGSEA. The CDR3 totals 11 residues.